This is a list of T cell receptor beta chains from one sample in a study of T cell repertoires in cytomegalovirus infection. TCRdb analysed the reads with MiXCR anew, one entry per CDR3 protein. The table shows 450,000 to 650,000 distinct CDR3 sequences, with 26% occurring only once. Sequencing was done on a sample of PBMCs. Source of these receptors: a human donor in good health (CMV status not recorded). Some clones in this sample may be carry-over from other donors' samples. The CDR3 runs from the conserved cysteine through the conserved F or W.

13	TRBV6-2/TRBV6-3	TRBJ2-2	CASSRHPAGELFF
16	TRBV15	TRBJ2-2	CATSRDQTIPTGELFF
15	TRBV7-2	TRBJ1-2	CASSLASGALYGYTF
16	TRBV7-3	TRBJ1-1	CASSSRQGLPNTEAFF
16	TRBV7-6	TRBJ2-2	CASSFPLQRSAGELFF
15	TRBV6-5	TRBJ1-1	CASSYGPRVATEAFF
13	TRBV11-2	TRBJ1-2	CASSYKDSYGYTF
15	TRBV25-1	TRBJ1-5	CASSDRDRGYQPQHF
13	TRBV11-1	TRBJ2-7	CASSLRFSGEQYF
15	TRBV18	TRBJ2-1	CASSPPSLSYNEQFF
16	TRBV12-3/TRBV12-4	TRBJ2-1	CASSSDGKSSYNEQFF
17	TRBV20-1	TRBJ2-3	CSARVVRGKYGTDTQYF
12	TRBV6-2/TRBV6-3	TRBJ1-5	CASSYLNQPQHF
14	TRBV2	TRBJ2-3	CASTDRTYTDTQYF
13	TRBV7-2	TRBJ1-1	CASSILVNTEAFF
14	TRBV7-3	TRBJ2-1	CASSLKGGLDEQFF
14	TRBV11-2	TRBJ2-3	CASSRYPSTDTQYF
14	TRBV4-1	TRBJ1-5	CASSQSRGNQPQHF
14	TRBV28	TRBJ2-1	CASSPKTSYDEQFF
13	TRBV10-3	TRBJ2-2	CAISLSNTGELFF
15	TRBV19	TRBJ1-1	CASSISVAGKTEAFF
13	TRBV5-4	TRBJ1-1	CASSLLRDAEAFF
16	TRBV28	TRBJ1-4	CASSLLKYTGSEKLFF